This TCR beta chain was recovered during a study of T cells in Graves' hyperthyroidism and ophthalmopathy (dated by TCRdb to between 2017 and 2020). For context, the study as a whole: Peripheral blood was sampled at the time of initial diagnosis, prior to any treatment. A discovery cohort of about 100 patients, 43 with Graves' ophthalmopathy and more than 55 with stable Graves' hyperthyroidism, was used to find distinguishing TCR V-J signatures. Prospective prediction of ophthalmopathy was tested in an independent validation cohort of approximately 19 hyperthyroidism patients and 15 to 17 patients who later progressed to ophthalmopathy. Following sampling, methimazole starting at 30 mg daily was given to hyperthyroidism patients, and high-dose intravenous methylprednisolone was given to ophthalmopathy patients. The roughly 90 discovery patients were divided at random into training and test sets in a 7:3 ratio. In roughly six Graves' hyperthyroidism patients, the study also compared T-cell repertoires from thyroid tissue with T-cell repertoires from blood. TCR Vbeta CDR3 sequencing of 120 to 150 peripheral blood samples (43 ophthalmopathy, 75 hyperthyroidism and 17 progressor patients) is reported in the paper. Beyond this particular receptor, the publication reports: Sample size was not statistically predetermined, and investigators were not blinded to group allocation. A 13 V-J signature model separated ophthalmopathy from stable hyperthyroidism, with 87.88% sensitivity and roughly 84% specificity in cross-validation and 80%/75% in testing. Most expanded thyroid clonotypes (frequency above 0.001) were also detected in blood, suggesting blood repertoires may reflect thyroid immune responses. In validation, the model predicted progression to ophthalmopathy with roughly 66% sensitivity and roughly 75% specificity, a median of 6.5 months before onset.

The TCR beta CDR3 regions were amplified from the RNA transcripts. The first round of RT-PCR for the TCR CDR3 was performed with the HTBI primer set and the Qiagen OneStep RT-PCR kit. Libraries were constructed in a second round of multiplex PCR, after which size selection and purification were carried out. Paired-end sequencing of the libraries was performed with 100 bp reads on an Illumina HiSeq2000. In the original analysis: SOAPnuke was used to process the raw data, throwing out any read that contained adapters or uncalled bases, had a mean Phred below 15, or lacked an exact constant-primer or identifier match. COPE v1.2.5 was used to merge the high-quality paired reads, and each unique nucleotide sequence was defined as a clonotype. MiTCR v1.1 was used to align clonotypes to the IMGT TRBV, TRBD and TRBJ reference segments. The analysis was restricted to V-J combinations with a frequency above 0.0001, which together covered 99.2% of the repertoires. The TCS score was defined as F50 (clonal expansion) divided by E x V (chaos), with BLOSUM62-based TCRdist calculated between CDR3 peptides within each V-J. Welch's t-statistics and random forest reduced approximately 520 V-J features to 13, which were used in a naive Bayes classifier (R e1071). TCRdb took the public reads, trimmed them with fastp at Q25, ran MiXCR for clone calling and kept in-frame beta chains. Entries are consolidated by CDR3 protein sequence, retaining the most common genes and DNA. TCRdb, rather than the study authors, made the V and J calls. The sample contains 350,000 to 450,000 distinct CDR3 sequences, approximately 14% of them found a single time. The ten top clones hold 11% of the sample.

This clonotype showed up many times. The antigen it binds to is not known. No base quality information exists; no much larger clone differs at one position. The germline V gene gives CDR1 as SGHNT and CDR2 as YENEEA. V is trimmed back by 3 bases and J by 9 bases, and the junction contains 7 bases that no gene match accounts for. The CDR3 holds 15 amino acids from the cysteine to the phenylalanine. The DNA shown is the 45-base CDR3, in frame from base 1. Stable Graves' hyperthyroidism was defined as the absence of progression to ophthalmopathy over 18 months of follow-up. Hyperthyroidism patients were newly diagnosed, with disease duration under 2 months, and aged 18 to 65 years. Patients with uncontrolled infections, other autoimmune diseases, pregnancy or lactation were excluded. Diagnoses were based on clinical symptoms, serum thyroxine and TRAb, thyroid ultrasound and orbital computed tomography. Ficoll-Paque density gradient centrifugation was used to isolate PBMCs from about 9.4 ml of fresh peripheral blood. Trizol reagent was used to extract total RNA, and RNA quality was then checked on an Agilent 2100 Bioanalyzer.

The TCR comes from an older woman with Graves' hyperthyroidism. The chain uses TRBV11-3 and TRBJ2-7, with 14 junctional bases fitting TRBD2. The material sequenced was blood. The nucleotides read TGTGCCAGCAGCTTTGGGACTAGCGGGAGTCAGGGGCAGTACTTC. It specifies CASSFGTSGSQGQYF.